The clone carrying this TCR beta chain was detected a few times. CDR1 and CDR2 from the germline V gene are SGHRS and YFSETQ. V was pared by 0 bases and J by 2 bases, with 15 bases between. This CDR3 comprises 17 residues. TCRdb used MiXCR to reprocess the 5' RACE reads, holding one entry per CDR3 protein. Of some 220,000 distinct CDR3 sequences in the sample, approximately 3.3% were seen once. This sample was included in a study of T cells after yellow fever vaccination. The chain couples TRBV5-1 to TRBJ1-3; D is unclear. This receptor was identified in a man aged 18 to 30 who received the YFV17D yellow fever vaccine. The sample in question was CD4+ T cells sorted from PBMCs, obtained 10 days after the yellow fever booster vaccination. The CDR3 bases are TGCGCCAGCAGCTTGGGGCTCGTGGTGTGGCCTGGAAACACCATATATTTT. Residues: CASSLGLVVWPGNTIYF.